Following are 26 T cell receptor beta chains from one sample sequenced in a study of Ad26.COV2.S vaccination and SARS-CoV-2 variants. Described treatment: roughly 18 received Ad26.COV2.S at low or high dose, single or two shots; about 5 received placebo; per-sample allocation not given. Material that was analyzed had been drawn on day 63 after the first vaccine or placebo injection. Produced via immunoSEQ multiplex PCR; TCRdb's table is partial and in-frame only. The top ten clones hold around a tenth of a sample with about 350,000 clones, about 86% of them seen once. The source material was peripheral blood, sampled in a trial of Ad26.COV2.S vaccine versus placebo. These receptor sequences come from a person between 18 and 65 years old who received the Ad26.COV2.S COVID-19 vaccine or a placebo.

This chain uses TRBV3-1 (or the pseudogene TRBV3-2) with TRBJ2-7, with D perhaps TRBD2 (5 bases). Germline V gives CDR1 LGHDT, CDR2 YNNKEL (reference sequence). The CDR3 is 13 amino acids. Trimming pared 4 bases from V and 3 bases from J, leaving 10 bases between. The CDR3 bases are TGTGCCAGCAGCCCGACGGGGTTCTACGAGCAGTACTTC. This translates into CASSPTGFYEQYF.

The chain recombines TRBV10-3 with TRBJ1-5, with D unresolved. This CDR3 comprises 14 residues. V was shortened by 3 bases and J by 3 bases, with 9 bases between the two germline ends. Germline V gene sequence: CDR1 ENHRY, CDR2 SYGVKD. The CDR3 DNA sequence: TGTGCCATCAGTGACAACGATTACAATCAGCCCCAGCATTTT. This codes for CAISDNDYNQPQHF.

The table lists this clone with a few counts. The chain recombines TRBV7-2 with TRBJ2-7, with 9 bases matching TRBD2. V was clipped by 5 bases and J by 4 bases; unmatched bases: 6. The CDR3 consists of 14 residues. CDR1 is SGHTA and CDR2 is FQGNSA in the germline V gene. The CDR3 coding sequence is TGTGCCAGCAGCAGAGCGGGGGGCTGGTACGAGCAGTACTTC. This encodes CASSRAGGWYEQYF.

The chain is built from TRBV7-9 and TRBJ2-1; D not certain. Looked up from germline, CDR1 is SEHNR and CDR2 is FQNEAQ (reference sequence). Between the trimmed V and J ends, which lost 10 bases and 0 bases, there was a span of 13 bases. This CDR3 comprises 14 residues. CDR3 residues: CAIPRSSSYNEQFF. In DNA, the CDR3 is TGTGCCATTCCCAGGTCCAGCTCCTACAATGAGCAGTTCTTC.

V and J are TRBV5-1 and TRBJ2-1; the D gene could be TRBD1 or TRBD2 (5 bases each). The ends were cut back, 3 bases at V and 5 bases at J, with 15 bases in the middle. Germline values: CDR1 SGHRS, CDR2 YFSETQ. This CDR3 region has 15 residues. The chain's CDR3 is CASSSGPTANNEQFF. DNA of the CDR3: TGCGCCAGCAGCTCGGGACCTACGGCCAACAATGAGCAGTTCTTC.

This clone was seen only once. Written as DNA, the CDR3 is TGTGCCAGCAGCTTCGGGGACATCGGGTTCCTGAGGGGAGCTTTCTTT. Amino acid sequence: CASSFGDIGFLRGAFF. This chain links TRBV7-8 with TRBJ1-1; TRBD1 is a possible D gene (6 bases). CDR3 length: 16 amino acids. Germline CDR1 and CDR2: SGHVS and FQNEAQ. Trimming cost V 3 bases and J 10 bases, with 24 bases left between them.

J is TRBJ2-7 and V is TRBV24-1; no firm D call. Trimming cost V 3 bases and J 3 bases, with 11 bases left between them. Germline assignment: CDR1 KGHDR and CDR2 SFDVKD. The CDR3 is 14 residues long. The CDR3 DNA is TGTGCCACCAGTGATCCCGAGAAGGGCTACGAGCAGTACTTC. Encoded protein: CATSDPEKGYEQYF.

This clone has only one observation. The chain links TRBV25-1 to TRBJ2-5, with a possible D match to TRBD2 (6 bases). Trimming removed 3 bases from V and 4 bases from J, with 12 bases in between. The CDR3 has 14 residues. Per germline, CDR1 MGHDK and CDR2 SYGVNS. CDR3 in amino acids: CASSDPEGVETQYF. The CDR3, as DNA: TGTGCCAGCAGTGACCCGGAGGGAGTAGAGACCCAGTACTTC.

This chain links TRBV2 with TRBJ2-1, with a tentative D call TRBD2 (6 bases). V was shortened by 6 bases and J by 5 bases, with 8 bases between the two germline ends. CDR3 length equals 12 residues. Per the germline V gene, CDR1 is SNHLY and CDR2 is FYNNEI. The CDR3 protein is CASRGGHNEQFF. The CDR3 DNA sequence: TGTGCCAGCAGGGGGGGTCACAATGAGCAGTTCTTC.

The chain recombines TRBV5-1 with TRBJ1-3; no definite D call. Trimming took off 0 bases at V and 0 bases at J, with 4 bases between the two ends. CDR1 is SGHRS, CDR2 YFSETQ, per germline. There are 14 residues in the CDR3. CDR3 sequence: CASSLDYSGNTIYF. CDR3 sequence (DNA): TGCGCCAGCAGCTTGGATTACTCTGGAAACACCATATATTTT.

The CDR3 loop reads CASSLEAGRSTDTQYF. In nucleotides, the CDR3 is TGTGCCAGCAGCTTAGAAGCGGGGCGGAGCACAGATACGCAGTATTTT. This rearrangement joins TRBV7-2 to TRBJ2-3; 7 nucleotides line up with TRBD2. This CDR3 contains 16 residues. V was pared by 1 base and J by 0 bases, with 4 bases of the junction left unmatched. Germline V gene lookup returns CDR1 SGHTA and CDR2 FQGNSA. The full variable domain, in which reference TRBV7-2 and TRBJ2-3 provide the parts outside the CDR3, is GAGVSQSPSNKVTEKGKDVELRCDPISGHTALYWYRQSLGQGLEFLIYFQGNSAPDKSGLPSDRFSAERTGGSVSTLTIQRTQQEDSAVYLCASSLEAGRSTDTQYFGPGTRLTVL.

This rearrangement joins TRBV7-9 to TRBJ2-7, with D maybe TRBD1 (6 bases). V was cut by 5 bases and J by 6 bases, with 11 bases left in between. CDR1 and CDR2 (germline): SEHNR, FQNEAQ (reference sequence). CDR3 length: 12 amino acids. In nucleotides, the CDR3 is TGTGCCAGCAGCCCCTCAGGGGTCGAGCAGTACTTC. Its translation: CASSPSGVEQYF.

CDR3 sequence (DNA): TGTGCCAGCAGCCAAATAAACACTGAAGCTTTCTTT. The encoded protein is CASSQINTEAFF. V gene TRBV3-1 (or the pseudogene TRBV3-2) combines with J gene TRBJ1-1; D call uncertain. The germline V and J ends were trimmed by 2 bases and 2 bases, with 3 bases remaining between them. CDR3 size: 12 residues. In germline, CDR1 is LGHDT, CDR2 YNNKEL (reference sequence).

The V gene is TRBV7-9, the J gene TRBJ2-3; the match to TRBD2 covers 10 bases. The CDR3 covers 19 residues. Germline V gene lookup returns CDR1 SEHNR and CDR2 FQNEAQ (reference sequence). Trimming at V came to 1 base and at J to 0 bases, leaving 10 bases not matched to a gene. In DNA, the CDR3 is TGTGCCAGCAGCTTAGGTCTCGGAGCGGGGGGGTATAGCACAGATACGCAGTATTTT. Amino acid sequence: CASSLGLGAGGYSTDTQYF. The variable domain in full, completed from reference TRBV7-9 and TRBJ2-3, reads DTGVSQNPRHKITKRGQNVTFRCDPISEHNRLYWYRQTLGQGPEFLTYFQNEAQLEKSRLLSDRFSAERPKGSFSTLEIQRTEQGDSAMYLCASSLGLGAGGYSTDTQYFGPGTRLTVL.

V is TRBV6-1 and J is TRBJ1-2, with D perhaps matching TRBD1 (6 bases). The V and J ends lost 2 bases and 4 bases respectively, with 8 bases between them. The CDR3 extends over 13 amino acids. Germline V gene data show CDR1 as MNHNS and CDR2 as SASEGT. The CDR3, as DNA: TGTGCCAGCAGTGAAATGGACAGCTATGGCTACACCTTC. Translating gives CASSEMDSYGYTF.

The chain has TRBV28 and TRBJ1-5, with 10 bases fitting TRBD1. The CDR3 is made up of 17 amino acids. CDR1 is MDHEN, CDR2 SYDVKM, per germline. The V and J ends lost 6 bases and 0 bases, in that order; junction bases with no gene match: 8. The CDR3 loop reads CASRPTGGQYSNQPQHF. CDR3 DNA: TGTGCCAGCAGACCGACAGGGGGCCAATATAGCAATCAGCCCCAGCATTTT. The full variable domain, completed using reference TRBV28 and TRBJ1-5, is DVKVTQSSRYLVKRTGEKVFLECVQDMDHENMFWYRQDPGLGLRLIYFSYDVKMKEKGDIPEGYSVSREKKERFSLILESASTNQTSMYLCASRPTGGQYSNQPQHFGDGTRLSIL.

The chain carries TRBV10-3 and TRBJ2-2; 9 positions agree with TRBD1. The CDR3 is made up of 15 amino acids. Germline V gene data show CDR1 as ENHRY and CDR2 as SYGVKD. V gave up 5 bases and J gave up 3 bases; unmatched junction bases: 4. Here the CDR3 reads CAISTDRGDTGELFF. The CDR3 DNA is TGTGCCATCAGTACTGACAGGGGGGACACCGGGGAGCTGTTTTTT.

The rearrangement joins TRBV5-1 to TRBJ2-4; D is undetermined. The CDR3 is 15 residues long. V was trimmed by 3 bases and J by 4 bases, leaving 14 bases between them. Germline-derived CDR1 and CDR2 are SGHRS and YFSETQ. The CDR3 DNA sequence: TGCGCCAGCAGCTCCCGACCGACTGGGAAAAACATTCAGTACTTC. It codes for CASSSRPTGKNIQYF.

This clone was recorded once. CDR3 protein: CASSVGAELANEQFF. The CDR3 nucleotides read TGTGCCAGCAGCGTAGGGGCGGAGTTGGCAAATGAGCAGTTCTTC. The rearrangement joins TRBV9 to TRBJ2-1; D is uncertain. Trimming pared 0 bases from V and 7 bases from J, leaving 14 bases between. CDR1 is SGDLS and CDR2 is YYNGEE in the germline V gene. CDR3 length: 15 amino acids.

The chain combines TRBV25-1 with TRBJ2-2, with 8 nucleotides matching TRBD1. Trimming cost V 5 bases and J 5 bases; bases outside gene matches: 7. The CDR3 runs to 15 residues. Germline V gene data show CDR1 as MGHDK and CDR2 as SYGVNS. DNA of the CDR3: TGTGCCAGCAGTAAGCAGGGGGCGCAAACCGGGGAGCTGTTTTTT. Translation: CASSKQGAQTGELFF.

CDR3 protein: CASSDRVADTQYF. CDR3 nucleotide sequence: TGTGCCAGTAGTGACAGGGTGGCAGATACGCAGTATTTT. This chain connects TRBV19 to TRBJ2-3; 7 nucleotides line up with TRBD1. The junction had 3 bases not matched to a gene; V was cut back by 5 bases and J by 4 bases. The CDR3 is 13 residues long. Per germline, CDR1 LNHDA and CDR2 SQIVND (reference sequence).

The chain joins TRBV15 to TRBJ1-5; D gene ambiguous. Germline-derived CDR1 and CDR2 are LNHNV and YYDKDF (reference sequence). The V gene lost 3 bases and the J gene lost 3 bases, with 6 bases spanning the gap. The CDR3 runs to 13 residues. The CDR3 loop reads CATSSHSNQPQHF. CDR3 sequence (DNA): TGTGCCACCAGCAGTCACTCCAATCAGCCCCAGCATTTT. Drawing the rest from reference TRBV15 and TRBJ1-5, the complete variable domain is DAMVIQNPRYQVTQFGKPVTLSCSQTLNHNVMYWYQQKSSQAPKLLFHYYDKDFNNEADTPDNFQSRRPNTSFCFLDIRSPGLGDTAMYLCATSSHSNQPQHFGDGTRLSIL.

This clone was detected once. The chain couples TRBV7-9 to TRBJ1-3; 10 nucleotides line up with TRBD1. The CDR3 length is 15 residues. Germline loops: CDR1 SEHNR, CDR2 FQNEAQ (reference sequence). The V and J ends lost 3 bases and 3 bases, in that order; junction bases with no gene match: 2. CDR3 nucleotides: TGTGCCAGCAGCTTCCGGGACAGGGGTGGAAACACCATATATTTT. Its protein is CASSFRDRGGNTIYF.

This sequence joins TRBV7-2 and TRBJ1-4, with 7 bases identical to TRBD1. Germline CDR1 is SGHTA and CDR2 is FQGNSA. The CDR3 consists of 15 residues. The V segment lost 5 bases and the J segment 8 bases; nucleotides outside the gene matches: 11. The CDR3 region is CASSLGVTGTEKLFF. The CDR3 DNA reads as TGTGCCAGCAGCCTAGGGGTGACAGGGACGGAAAAACTGTTTTTT.

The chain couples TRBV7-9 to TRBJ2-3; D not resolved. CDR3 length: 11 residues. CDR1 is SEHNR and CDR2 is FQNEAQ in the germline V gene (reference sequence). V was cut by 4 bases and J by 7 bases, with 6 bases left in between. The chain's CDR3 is CASSSTNTQYF. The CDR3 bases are TGTGCCAGCAGCTCGACCAATACGCAGTATTTT.

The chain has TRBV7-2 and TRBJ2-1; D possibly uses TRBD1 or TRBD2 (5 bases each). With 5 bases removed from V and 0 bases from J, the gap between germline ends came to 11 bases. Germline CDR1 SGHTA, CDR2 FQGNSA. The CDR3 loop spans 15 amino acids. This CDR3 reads CASSLTGPSYNEQFF. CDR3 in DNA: TGTGCCAGCAGCCTAACGGGACCCTCCTACAATGAGCAGTTCTTC.